Following are 26 T cell receptor beta chains from one sample sequenced in a study of cytomegalovirus exposure and HLA in healthy donors. Both 60 Vbeta primers and 13 Jbeta primers went into the PCR. Sequencing was performed with immunoSEQ multiplex PCR; in TCRdb, only in-frame clones are kept and a portion is missing. The data show some 160,000 clones, with roughly 80% seen just once and 8.5% held by the top ten. Sequenced material: PBMCs. The receptors come from a male donor in good health and CMV-seropositive.

The genes are TRBV14 and TRBJ1-2; tentative D call: TRBD1 (5 bases). Trimming took off 2 bases at V and 8 bases at J, with 15 bases between the two ends. The CDR3 has 14 residues. Germline V gene sequence: CDR1 SGHDN, CDR2 FVKESK. CDR3 sequence reads: CASSQPGELRGYTF. In DNA form, the CDR3 reads TGTGCCAGCAGCCAACCGGGGGAGCTAAGGGGCTACACCTTC.

The J gene is TRBJ1-1, the V gene TRBV5-4; D uncertain. Germline CDR1 SGHNT, CDR2 YYREEE (reference sequence). Trimming left V 0 bases short and J 0 bases short, with 9 bases between. The CDR3 consists of 15 residues. The CDR3 DNA reads TGTGCCAGCAGCTTGGCCGGGTGGATGAACACTGAAGCTTTCTTT. Encoded protein: CASSLAGWMNTEAFF.

This clone was counted a single time. The rearrangement links TRBV6-5 to TRBJ2-1; 7 positions agree with TRBD2. The V segment lost 4 bases and the J segment 8 bases; nucleotides outside the gene matches: 8. Germline CDR1 reads MNHEY; CDR2 reads SVGAGI. The CDR3 extends over 14 amino acids. The CDR3 reads CASSFRTSSHEQFF. The CDR3 nucleotides read TGTGCCAGCAGTTTCCGGACTAGTAGCCATGAGCAGTTCTTC.

The CDR3 DNA reads as TGTGCCAGTAGGGACAGGGTAAATGAAAAACTGTTTTTT. Encoded protein: CASRDRVNEKLFF. The V gene is TRBV19, the J gene TRBJ1-4; TRBD1 aligns across 8 bases. Per germline, CDR1 LNHDA and CDR2 SQIVND (reference sequence). The CDR3 extends over 13 amino acids. With 6 bases clipped from V and 5 bases from J, the junction kept 2 bases outside the gene matches.

The genes are TRBV11-3 and TRBJ2-1; 7 bases are a match to TRBD1. The CDR3 length is 14 residues. The junction had 6 bases not matched to a gene; V was cut back by 5 bases and J by 5 bases. The germline V gene has CDR1 SGHNT and CDR2 YENEEA. This CDR3 is CASSPGTANNEQFF. CDR3 coding DNA: TGTGCCAGCAGCCCAGGGACAGCCAACAATGAGCAGTTCTTC. The whole variable domain, filled in from reference TRBV11-3 and TRBJ2-1, reads EAGVVQSPRYKIIEKKQPVAFWCNPISGHNTLYWYLQNLGQGPELLIRYENEEAVDDSQLPKDRFSAERLKGVDSTLKIQPAELGDSAVYLCASSPGTANNEQFFGPGTRLTVL.

V is TRBV25-1 and J is TRBJ2-7, with D hard to call. From germline, CDR1 is MGHDK and CDR2 SYGVNS. The CDR3 sequence is 14 residues long. The V end was cut by 1 base, the J end by 0 bases, with 7 bases between. CDR3 DNA: TGTGCCAGCAGTGAATTTGGCGGCTCCTACGAGCAGTACTTC. Its protein is CASSEFGGSYEQYF.

This chain connects TRBV5-4 to TRBJ1-2, with TRBD1 matching over 8 bases. The V gene's germline CDR1 is SGHNT and CDR2 YYREEE (reference sequence). The trim removed 4 bases at V and 3 bases at J, leaving 5 bases unmatched. This CDR3 contains 14 residues. CDR3 in amino acids: CASSGSDRDYGYTF. As DNA, the CDR3 is TGTGCCAGCAGCGGGTCGGACAGGGACTATGGCTACACCTTC.

The V and J genes are TRBV11-3 and TRBJ2-7; D is uncertain. The CDR3 consists of 13 residues. The V and J ends lost 4 bases and 0 bases respectively, with 7 bases between them. Germline V gene lookup returns CDR1 SGHNT and CDR2 YENEEA. CDR3 DNA: TGTGCCAGCAGCTCCGGTAGCTCCTACGAGCAGTACTTC. Amino acid sequence: CASSSGSSYEQYF.

V gene TRBV7-8 combines with J gene TRBJ2-1, with 9 bases identical to TRBD1. Germline V gene sequence: CDR1 SGHVS, CDR2 FQNEAQ. Germline trimming cut 6 bases from V and 1 base from J; bases unmatched to any gene: 7. The CDR3 runs to 16 residues. DNA of the CDR3: TGTGCCAGCAGAGTTCCGGGACAGGGTTCCTACAATGAGCAGTTCTTC. Translating gives CASRVPGQGSYNEQFF.

This chain joins TRBV6-5 and TRBJ2-3, with TRBD2 matching 8 bases. The CDR3 is 15 residues long. CDR1 and CDR2 (germline): MNHEY, SVGAGI. Trimming took 4 bases from V and 0 from J; bases not matched to a gene: 3. CDR3 sequence (DNA): TGTGCCAGCAGTTTACCTAGCGGGAGCACAGATACGCAGTATTTT. Protein: CASSLPSGSTDTQYF.

V gene TRBV15 combines with J gene TRBJ2-1; D unclear. This CDR3 region has 17 residues. Trimming took off 0 bases at V and 7 bases at J, with 19 bases between the two ends. Germline loops: CDR1 LNHNV, CDR2 YYDKDF (reference sequence). In nucleotides, the CDR3 is TGTGCCACCAGCAGAGATGAGCTAGGTCTACAAACAAATGAGCAGTTCTTC. Translation gives CATSRDELGLQTNEQFF.

This clone has a single count. The CDR3 region has the DNA TGTGCCAGTAGTTTGGGACAGGGGGCAGCCGGGGAGCTGTTTTTT. Its translation: CASSLGQGAAGELFF. This sequence joins TRBV19 and TRBJ2-2; TRBD1 matches at 12 bases. V trimming: 5 bases; J trimming: 6 bases; junction bases outside the gene matches: 4. The CDR3 totals 15 residues. The germline V gene has CDR1 LNHDA and CDR2 SQIVND (reference sequence).

The chain links TRBV19 to TRBJ2-7; 16 positions match TRBD2. CDR1 is LNHDA, CDR2 SQIVND, per germline (reference sequence). This CDR3 contains 17 residues. V shed 5 bases, J shed 7 bases, and the junction held 11 bases outside the gene matches. In DNA form, the CDR3 reads TGTGCCAGTAGTGACCCGGGACTAGCGGGAGGGCCTCGGGAGCAGTACTTC. Protein: CASSDPGLAGGPREQYF.

The V gene is TRBV18, the J gene TRBJ1-5; 8 nucleotides line up with TRBD1. The CDR3 has 14 residues. The ends lost 6 bases at V and 7 bases at J; junction bases unmatched: 8. Per germline, CDR1 KGHSH and CDR2 LQKENI. For the CDR3, the DNA is TGTGCCAGCTCGCCGGACAGGGCCCCCCAGCCCCAGCATTTT. Its protein is CASSPDRAPQPQHF.

CDR3 DNA: TGTGCCACCAGCAGAGCCGGACAGGGCACCTACGAGCAGTACTTC. Amino acid sequence: CATSRAGQGTYEQYF. The chain carries TRBV15 and TRBJ2-7, with TRBD1 matching over 8 bases. Germline V lookup: CDR1 LNHNV, CDR2 YYDKDF (reference sequence). The CDR3 extends over 15 amino acids. V lost 1 base to trimming and J lost 2 bases; unmatched junction nucleotides: 4.

The chain employs TRBV20-1 and TRBJ1-2, with D tentatively TRBD1 (5 bases). In germline, CDR1 is DFQATT, CDR2 SNEGSKA (reference sequence). The V and J ends lost 6 bases and 10 bases respectively, with 15 bases between them. The length of the CDR3 is 11 residues. The CDR3 nucleotides are TGCAGTGCCGACTTCCAAGGGGTCTACACCTTC. It translates to CSADFQGVYTF.

The rearrangement links TRBV7-2 to TRBJ1-2; weak D call: TRBD1 (6 bases). Germline V CDR1 and CDR2: SGHTA, FQGNSA. This CDR3 is 14 amino acids long. Trimming took 4 bases from V and 2 from J, leaving 11 bases between them. The DNA for the CDR3 is TGTGCCAGCAGCTCCTTTACAGGGAACTATGGCTACACCTTC. Its protein product is CASSSFTGNYGYTF.

V is TRBV10-1 and J is TRBJ1-2; D unclear. The CDR3 is made up of 13 amino acids. The germline gives CDR1 WNHNN, CDR2 SYGVQD (reference sequence). With 4 bases removed from V and 7 bases from J, the gap between germline ends came to 13 bases. This CDR3 reads CASSVDLAGGYTF. The CDR3 bases are TGCGCCAGCAGTGTCGACCTAGCTGGTGGCTACACCTTC.

DNA for the CDR3: TGTGCCAGCAGTGTACTAGGCGGGAGCATCCCGAATGAGCAGTTCTTC. Amino acids: CASSVLGGSIPNEQFF. This chain links TRBV6-4 with TRBJ2-1; 7 positions agree with TRBD2. V was pared by 4 bases and J by 7 bases, with 13 bases of the junction left unmatched. CDR3 length: 16 amino acids. Germline V gene lookup returns CDR1 MRHNA and CDR2 SNTAGT.

The chain carries TRBV7-9 and TRBJ2-5, with unresolved D. This CDR3 has 11 amino acids. In germline, CDR1 is SEHNR, CDR2 FQNEAQ (reference sequence). V was shortened by 5 bases and J by 2 bases, with 3 bases between the two germline ends. Written as DNA, the CDR3 is TGTGCCAGCAGCCCGCAAGAGACCCAGTACTTC. Protein sequence: CASSPQETQYF.

The genes are TRBV5-6 and TRBJ2-3; tentatively, D is TRBD2 (5 bases). This CDR3 spans 13 amino acids. The V gene's germline CDR1 is SGHDT and CDR2 YYEEEE. V lost 5 bases, J lost 0 bases, and 7 bases lay in between. The CDR3 DNA follows: TGTGCCAGCAGTCGGAGGAGCACAGATACGCAGTATTTT. Amino acid sequence: CASSRRSTDTQYF.

The chain combines TRBV27 with TRBJ2-6; 8 bases align to TRBD1. Losses at the gene ends were 6 bases for V and 0 bases for J; bases not matched to a gene: 4. The CDR3 totals 16 residues. The germline CDR1 and CDR2 sequences are MNHEY and SMNVEV (reference sequence). The DNA of the CDR3 is TGTGCCAGCAGGATAACAGGGGGCTCTGGGGCCAACGTCCTGACTTTC. Translated, it gives CASRITGGSGANVLTF.

This clone was observed a handful of times. The V call is TRBV27, the J call TRBJ1-1; D not certain. Trimming removed 3 bases at V and 0 bases at J, with 14 bases between. The germline V gene encodes CDR1 MNHEY and CDR2 SMNVEV (reference sequence). The CDR3 is made up of 16 amino acids. In nucleotides, the CDR3 is TGTGCCAGCAGTTTCCTCGGGGTCGGGTTGAACACTGAAGCTTTCTTT. It encodes CASSFLGVGLNTEAFF.

The chain combines TRBV11-2 with TRBJ2-5; 8 bases fit TRBD2. With 2 bases clipped from V and 4 bases from J, the junction kept 6 bases outside the gene matches. The germline V gene has CDR1 SGHAT and CDR2 FQNNGV. This CDR3 spans 15 amino acids. Here the CDR3 reads CASSLNPAGAETQYF. CDR3 bases: TGTGCCAGCAGCTTAAATCCAGCGGGAGCAGAGACCCAGTACTTC.

The chain is built from TRBV6-5 and TRBJ2-7; D possibly corresponds to TRBD2 (6 bases). Germline V gene sequence: CDR1 MNHEY, CDR2 SVGAGI. This CDR3 region has 13 residues. V was trimmed by 6 bases and J by 5 bases, leaving 14 bases between them. The CDR3 region has the DNA TGTGCCAGCAGCCTCGGAGGGGCCCACGAGCAGTACTTC. This gives the protein CASSLGGAHEQYF.

A few counts support this clone. In the same sample, other DNA sequences code for this CDR3. The chain is built from TRBV7-2 and TRBJ2-3; the match to TRBD2 covers 7 bases. The CDR3 spans 15 residues. CDR1 and CDR2 (germline): SGHTA, FQGNSA. J was trimmed by 1 base and V by 1 base; bases with no gene match: 2. The CDR3 is CASSLVAGGTDTQYF. The CDR3 DNA is TGTGCCAGCAGCTTAGTGGCGGGGGGCACAGATACGCAGTATTTT.